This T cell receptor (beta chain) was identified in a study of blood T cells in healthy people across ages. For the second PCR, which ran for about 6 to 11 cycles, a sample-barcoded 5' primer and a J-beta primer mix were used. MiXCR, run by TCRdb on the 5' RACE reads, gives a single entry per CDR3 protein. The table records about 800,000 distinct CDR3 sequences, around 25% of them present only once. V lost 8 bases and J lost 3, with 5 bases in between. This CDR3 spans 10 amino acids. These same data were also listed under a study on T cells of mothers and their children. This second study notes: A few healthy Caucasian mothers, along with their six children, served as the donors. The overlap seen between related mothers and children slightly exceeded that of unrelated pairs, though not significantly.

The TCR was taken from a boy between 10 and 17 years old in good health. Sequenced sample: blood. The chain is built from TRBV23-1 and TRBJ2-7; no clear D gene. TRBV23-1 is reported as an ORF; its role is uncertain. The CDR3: CASPHYEQYF. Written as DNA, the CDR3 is TGCGCCAGCCCACACTACGAGCAGTACTTC.